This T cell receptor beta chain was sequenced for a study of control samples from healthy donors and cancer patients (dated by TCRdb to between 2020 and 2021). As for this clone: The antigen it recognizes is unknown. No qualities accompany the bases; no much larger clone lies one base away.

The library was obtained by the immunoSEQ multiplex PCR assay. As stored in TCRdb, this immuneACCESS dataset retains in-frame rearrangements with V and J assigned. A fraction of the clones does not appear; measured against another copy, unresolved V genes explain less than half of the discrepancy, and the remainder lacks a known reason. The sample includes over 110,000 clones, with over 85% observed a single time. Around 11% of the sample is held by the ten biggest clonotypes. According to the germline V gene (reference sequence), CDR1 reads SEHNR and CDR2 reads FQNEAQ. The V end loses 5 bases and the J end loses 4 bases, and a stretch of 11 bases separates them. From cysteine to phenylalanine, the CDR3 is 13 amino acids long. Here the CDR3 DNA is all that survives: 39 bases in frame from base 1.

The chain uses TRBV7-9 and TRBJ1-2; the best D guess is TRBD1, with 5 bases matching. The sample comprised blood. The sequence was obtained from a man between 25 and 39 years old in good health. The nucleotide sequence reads TGTGCCAGCAGCCCCCAGGGTATCTATGGCTACACCTTC. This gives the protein CASSPQGIYGYTF.